This entry lists 32 T cell receptor beta chains sequenced from one sample in a study of cytomegalovirus exposure and HLA in healthy donors. The study ran its PCR with 60 Vbeta and 13 Jbeta primers. Method: immunoSEQ multiplex PCR; TCRdb's copy keeps in-frame clones and lacks some. The sample has around 230,000 clones, around 78% seen once. The specimen was PBMCs. These receptors originate from a boy aged 5-17 years in good health and CMV-seronegative.

This clone was counted a few times. CDR3 amino acids: CASSYGPPAGDSPLHF. The CDR3 region has the DNA TGTGCCAGCAGTTATGGGCCGCCGGCGGGCGATTCACCCCTCCACTTT. The chain joins TRBV6-6 to TRBJ1-6; no clear D. The CDR3 covers 16 residues. V was clipped by 3 bases and J by 8 bases, with 17 bases between them. The germline CDR1 and CDR2 sequences are MNHNY and SVGAGI (reference sequence).

This chain joins TRBV5-4 and TRBJ2-7, with a weak D call TRBD1 (8 bases). The CDR3 covers 14 residues. The germline V and J ends were trimmed by 4 bases and 5 bases, with 16 bases remaining between them. CDR1 is SGHNT and CDR2 is YYREEE in the germline V gene (reference sequence). CDR3 nucleotide sequence: TGTGCCAGCAGCCTTACAGGGGGGGTGGACGAGCAGTACTTC. It specifies CASSLTGGVDEQYF.

This clone was found a few times. The rearrangement links TRBV30 to TRBJ2-2; tentative D call: TRBD2 (6 bases). Germline CDR1 and CDR2: GTSNPN and SVGIG (reference sequence). There are 15 residues in the CDR3. Trimming removed 5 bases from V and 0 bases from J, with 13 bases in between. CDR3 nucleotide sequence: TGTGCCTGGCTAAACGGGGGTTCGAACACCGGGGAGCTGTTTTTT. Protein sequence: CAWLNGGSNTGELFF.

The chain recombines TRBV9 with TRBJ1-2; tentatively, D is TRBD1 (6 bases). V lost 4 bases to trimming and J lost 8 bases, with 18 bases between them. The CDR3 is 14 residues long. Germline V CDR1 and CDR2: SGDLS, YYNGEE. CDR3 sequence: CASSPPQGKVGYTF. The CDR3 DNA is TGTGCCAGCAGCCCACCTCAGGGGAAGGTGGGCTACACCTTC.

The V call is TRBV19, the J call TRBJ2-3, with D possibly TRBD2 on 6 matching bases. The CDR3 has 14 residues. V was trimmed by 3 bases and J by 7 bases, leaving 14 bases between them. In germline, CDR1 is LNHDA, CDR2 SQIVND (reference sequence). Here the CDR3 DNA reads TGTGCCAGTAGTATGCGACTAGTGTCGAATACGCAGTATTTT. Its protein is CASSMRLVSNTQYF.

The rearrangement joins TRBV5-1 to TRBJ2-1; the match to TRBD2 covers 9 bases. Germline assignment: CDR1 SGHRS and CDR2 YFSETQ. The CDR3 runs 15 residues. V shed 0 bases, J shed 9 bases, and the junction held 7 bases outside the gene matches. As DNA, the CDR3 is TGCGCCAGCAGCTTGGCGATAGCGGGAGAATTTGAGCAGTTCTTC. It is translated as CASSLAIAGEFEQFF.

This chain links TRBV6-1 with TRBJ2-3; D is perhaps TRBD1 (6 bases). Trimming took 5 bases from V and 0 from J, leaving 12 bases between them. The germline V gene has CDR1 MNHNS and CDR2 SASEGT. The CDR3 has 15 residues. The CDR3 DNA follows: TGTGCCAGCAGTATCGGACAGCCTAGCACAGATACGCAGTATTTT. Its protein is CASSIGQPSTDTQYF.

Concerning this clone: Mismatch with germline at one junction end may stem from a read error. The J gene is TRBJ2-5, the V gene TRBV5-4; perhaps D is TRBD1 or TRBD2 (5 bases each). Germline V CDR1 and CDR2: SGHNT, YYREEE (reference sequence). This CDR3 spans 14 amino acids. The CDR3 nucleotides read TGTGCCGGCAGGGACCGTGGGGCCGGGGAGACCCAGTACTTC. Its protein product is CAGRDRGAGETQYF.

The V call is TRBV25-1, the J call TRBJ2-2; 9 bases are a match to TRBD2. The germline V gene encodes CDR1 MGHDK and CDR2 SYGVNS. V was pared by 8 bases and J by 4 bases, with 11 bases of the junction left unmatched. This CDR3 region has 16 residues. CDR3 protein: CASAFGGGGGTGELFF. CDR3 sequence (DNA): TGTGCCAGCGCTTTCGGCGGCGGGGGGGGCACCGGGGAGCTGTTTTTT. The full variable domain, rest sourced from reference TRBV25-1 and TRBJ2-2, is EADIYQTPRYLVIGTGKKITLECSQTMGHDKMYWYQQDPGMELHLIHYSYGVNSTEKGDLSSESTVSRIRTEHFPLTLESARPSHTSQYLCASAFGGGGGTGELFFGEGSRLTVL.

The V and J genes are TRBV7-6 and TRBJ2-1; D not resolved. CDR3 length: 13 amino acids. Germline lookup yields CDR1 SGHVS and CDR2 FNYEAQ. V lost 0 bases, J lost 4 bases, and 4 bases lay in between. CDR3 DNA: TGTGCCAGCAGCTTAGCGGAGTACAATGAGCAGTTCTTC. Residues: CASSLAEYNEQFF.

The chain is built from TRBV21-1 and TRBJ1-2. TRBV21-1 is given as a pseudogene. The CDR3 contains 13 residues. This CDR3 is CASSKEVRYGYTF. The CDR3, as DNA: TGTGCCAGCAGCAAAGAAGTGCGATATGGCTACACCTTC.

The chain links TRBV4-1 to TRBJ2-7, with D maybe TRBD2 (6 bases). V lost 2 bases and J 6 bases, leaving 20 bases between the germline ends. The germline CDR1 and CDR2 sequences are MGHRA and YSYEKL. The CDR3 contains 16 residues. The CDR3 sequence: CASSQFSGQPNSEQYF. Written as DNA, the CDR3 is TGCGCCAGCAGCCAATTTAGCGGCCAGCCCAACAGCGAGCAGTACTTC.

The chain carries TRBV5-1 and TRBJ2-4, with D maybe TRBD1 (6 bases). The CDR3 contains 17 residues. Germline CDR1 SGHRS, CDR2 YFSETQ. V gave up 0 bases and J gave up 8 bases, with 21 bases separating them. The CDR3 sequence: CASSLATYRDELDIQYF. The CDR3 DNA sequence: TGCGCCAGCAGCTTGGCCACCTACAGGGATGAATTGGACATTCAGTACTTC.

The sample holds a few counts of this clone. This sequence joins TRBV18 and TRBJ1-5; no clear D gene. CDR1 is KGHSH, CDR2 LQKENI, per germline. The CDR3 is 16 residues long. The V end lost 2 bases, the J end lost 0 bases, and 11 bases lay between the germline ends. The CDR3 protein is CASSPSTDSSNQPQHF. The CDR3 DNA follows: TGTGCCAGCTCACCAAGTACCGACTCTAGCAATCAGCCCCAGCATTTT.

The chain employs TRBV5-1 and TRBJ2-7; 8 bases are shared with TRBD1. The length of the CDR3 is 16 residues. V was clipped by 1 base and J by 6 bases; unmatched bases: 12. Germline assignment: CDR1 SGHRS and CDR2 YFSETQ. CDR3 in DNA: TGCGCCAGCAGCTTGCAGGCAGGGGGCACAGCGGGCGAGCAGTACTTC. It specifies CASSLQAGGTAGEQYF.

The V call is TRBV7-9, the J call TRBJ2-1; 9 bases line up with TRBD2. The J segment lost 0 bases and the V segment lost 7 bases, leaving 4 bases of the junction unmatched. CDR1 and CDR2 (germline): SEHNR, FQNEAQ (reference sequence). The CDR3 sequence is 15 residues long. The CDR3 region is CASKGLAASYNEQFF. The CDR3 nucleotides are TGTGCCAGCAAGGGACTAGCAGCCTCCTACAATGAGCAGTTCTTC. Supplemented by reference TRBV7-9 and TRBJ2-1, the full variable domain reads DTGVSQNPRHKITKRGQNVTFRCDPISEHNRLYWYRQTLGQGPEFLTYFQNEAQLEKSRLLSDRFSAERPKGSFSTLEIQRTEQGDSAMYLCASKGLAASYNEQFFGPGTRLTVL.

This sequence joins TRBV19 and TRBJ2-7; D gene ambiguous. V dropped 5 bases and J dropped 0 bases, with 8 bases sitting between them. CDR3 length: 13 residues. Germline CDR1 LNHDA, CDR2 SQIVND (reference sequence). The DNA for the CDR3 is TGTGCCAGTAGTGTCACACCCTCCTACGAGCAGTACTTC. Amino acid sequence: CASSVTPSYEQYF. The full variable domain, completed using reference TRBV19 and TRBJ2-7, is DGGITQSPKYLFRKEGQNVTLSCEQNLNHDAMYWYRQDPGQGLRLIYYSQIVNDFQKGDIAEGYSVSREKKESFPLTVTSAQKNPTAFYLCASSVTPSYEQYFGPGTRLTVT.

This clone was seen once. The gene calls are TRBV9 and TRBJ2-2, with 8 bases matching TRBD1. Per the germline V gene, CDR1 is SGDLS and CDR2 is YYNGEE. The CDR3 extends over 16 amino acids. Trimming removed 3 bases from V and 6 bases from J; junction bases left unmatched: 10. CDR3 amino acids: CASSGRGRGIAGELFF. In nucleotides, the CDR3 is TGTGCCAGCAGCGGCAGGGGGCGCGGGATAGCCGGGGAGCTGTTTTTT.

The rearrangement uses TRBV18 and TRBJ1-2; 9 nucleotides align to TRBD1. CDR3 length equals 14 residues. V lost 3 bases to trimming and J lost 8 bases; unmatched junction nucleotides: 7. From germline, CDR1 is KGHSH and CDR2 LQKENI. Here the CDR3 reads CASSPTQGAEGYTF. The CDR3 DNA reads as TGTGCCAGCTCACCCACACAGGGGGCGGAAGGCTACACCTTC.

CDR3 nucleotides: TGCGCCAGCAGTGAGTACTCTGTGGAGCAGTACTTC. Translated, it gives CASSEYSVEQYF. The V call is TRBV10-2, the J call TRBJ2-7; no clear D. Trimming shortened V by 1 base and J by 7 bases, and 8 bases separated the two germline ends. CDR1 and CDR2 (germline): WSHSY, SAAADI. This CDR3 has 12 amino acids.

The chain combines TRBV27 with TRBJ2-1, with TRBD2 identical over 9 bases. Germline loops: CDR1 MNHEY, CDR2 SMNVEV (reference sequence). This CDR3 contains 14 residues. Losses at the gene ends were 8 bases for V and 7 bases for J; bases not matched to a gene: 9. This CDR3 is CASETGTSPNEQFF. The CDR3 DNA reads TGTGCCAGCGAAACCGGGACTAGCCCAAATGAGCAGTTCTTC.

This chain connects TRBV11-3 to TRBJ1-1; TRBD1 is a possible D gene (6 bases). The V end lost 5 bases, the J end lost 4 bases, and 17 bases lay between the germline ends. Germline CDR1 and CDR2: SGHNT and YENEEA. The CDR3 is made up of 15 amino acids. The chain's CDR3 is CASSSSRGGGTEAFF. The DNA of the CDR3 is TGTGCCAGCAGCAGCTCTAGAGGGGGGGGCACTGAAGCTTTCTTT.

This clone was recorded once. The chain has TRBV19 and TRBJ1-1; 7 nucleotides align to TRBD1. CDR3 size: 15 residues. Germline loops: CDR1 LNHDA, CDR2 SQIVND (reference sequence). V shed 1 base and J 2 bases; nucleotides not matched to a gene: 4. CDR3 bases: TGTGCCAGTAGTATAGCCGCAGGGGGAAACACTGAAGCTTTCTTT. Translated: CASSIAAGGNTEAFF.

This clone was seen a single time. The rearrangement joins TRBV6-6 to TRBJ1-6; D unclear. V lost 6 bases, J lost 0 bases, and 3 bases lay in between. The CDR3 sequence is 13 residues long. Germline V gene sequence: CDR1 MNHNY, CDR2 SVGAGI (reference sequence). CDR3 nucleotides: TGTGCCAGCAGGAGCTCCTATAATTCACCCCTCCACTTT. Encoded protein: CASRSSYNSPLHF.

The V call is TRBV6-5, the J call TRBJ1-1, with 9 bases lining up with TRBD1. Germline trimming cut 5 bases from V and 11 bases from J; bases unmatched to any gene: 9. This CDR3 comprises 13 residues. Germline values: CDR1 MNHEY, CDR2 SVGAGI. The CDR3 reads CASSPPGTGHAFF. The CDR3 coding sequence is TGTGCCAGCAGTCCCCCCGGGACAGGGCACGCTTTCTTT.

A remark on this clone: Other nucleotide sequences in the sample specify the same CDR3. The CDR3 DNA follows: TGTGCCAGCACCCGAGGAGGTGACGGCGAGCAGTACTTC. Translation: CASTRGGDGEQYF. The rearrangement uses TRBV6-5 and TRBJ2-7; weak D call: TRBD2 (5 bases). The ends were cut back, 7 bases at V and 6 bases at J, with 16 bases in the middle. The CDR3 totals 13 residues. Germline loops: CDR1 MNHEY, CDR2 SVGAGI.

DNA of the CDR3: TGTGCCAGCAGTGAATATTTCGGACAGGGGATTCTCGAGCAGTACTTC. Translated: CASSEYFGQGILEQYF. The rearrangement links TRBV25-1 to TRBJ2-7, with TRBD1 matching 9 bases. The CDR3 consists of 16 residues. Germline-derived CDR1 and CDR2 are MGHDK and SYGVNS. Germline trimming cut 0 bases from V and 6 bases from J; bases unmatched to any gene: 9.

J is TRBJ2-1 and V is TRBV6-6; a weak D match, TRBD2 (5 bases). Germline V gene sequence: CDR1 MNHNY, CDR2 SVGAGI (reference sequence). The CDR3 totals 15 residues. The V gene lost 0 bases and the J gene lost 5 bases, with 11 bases spanning the gap. The CDR3 sequence is CASSYSGARNNEQFF. DNA of the CDR3: TGTGCCAGCAGTTACTCGGGAGCGCGGAACAATGAGCAGTTCTTC.

Of note for this clone: The junction shows a germline mismatch at one end, possibly a read error. The CDR3 region is CSSSLAQGKPQHF. The CDR3 DNA follows: TGTTCCAGCAGCTTAGCGCAGGGTAAGCCCCAGCATTTT. This chain connects TRBV7-9 to TRBJ1-5; a possible D gene is TRBD1 (5 bases). Per germline, CDR1 SEHNR and CDR2 FQNEAQ (reference sequence). This CDR3 has 13 residues.

V gene TRBV2 combines with J gene TRBJ2-2; 8 bases align to TRBD2. The CDR3 runs 15 residues. Per the germline V gene, CDR1 is SNHLY and CDR2 is FYNNEI. V lost 6 bases, J lost 5 bases, and 8 bases stayed unmatched. The CDR3 loop is CASSAIRGGTGELFF. The CDR3 region has the DNA TGTGCCAGCAGCGCCATCCGCGGGGGGACCGGGGAGCTGTTTTTT. The whole variable domain, remainder taken from reference TRBV2 and TRBJ2-2, is EPEVTQTPSHQVTQMGQEVILRCVPISNHLYFYWYRQILGQKVEFLVSFYNNEISEKSEIFDDQFSVERPDGSNFTLKIRSTKLEDSAMYFCASSAIRGGTGELFFGEGSRLTVL.

The chain joins TRBV13 to TRBJ1-2; TRBD1 agrees at 7 bases. After removal of 2 bases from V and 8 bases from J, the junction contained 11 bases not matched to a gene. Per the germline V gene, CDR1 is PRHDT and CDR2 is FYEKMQ (reference sequence). The CDR3 loop spans 15 amino acids. The CDR3 loop is CASSLLGGLSGGYTF. The CDR3 bases are TGTGCCAGCAGCTTATTAGGGGGCCTTTCGGGGGGCTACACCTTC.

The chain is built from TRBV9 and TRBJ2-3; tentatively, D is TRBD2 (5 bases). Between the trimmed V and J ends, which lost 0 bases and 8 bases, there was a span of 13 bases. Germline CDR1 reads SGDLS; CDR2 reads YYNGEE. CDR3 length: 14 amino acids. CDR3 DNA: TGTGCCAGCAGCGTAGGTCAAGGAAGCGGTACGCAGTATTTT. Translating it yields CASSVGQGSGTQYF.